The clone carrying this T cell receptor beta chain was counted many times. The data derive from a study of T-cell reconstitution after alpha-beta-depleted transplantation in children. The length of the CDR3 is 13 residues. Germline V gives CDR1 SGHRS, CDR2 YFSETQ. Trimming took off 5 bases at V and 1 base at J, with 9 bases between the two ends. Unique molecular identifiers featured in how the TCRbeta library was prepared. MiXCR, applied by TCRdb to the PCR reads, yields one record per CDR3 protein. The sample has a few hundred thousand distinct CDR3 sequences, 9.7% seen once. The rearrangement uses TRBV5-1 and TRBJ1-1; TRBD1 might be the D (5 bases). Material: PBMCs from the stem cell graft donor, obtained from the stem cell graft. This clonotype originated in a human donor who donated a stem cell graft to a child with SCID. Here the CDR3 reads CASSRTGNTEAFF. The CDR3 coding sequence is TGCGCCAGCAGTCGAACAGGGAACACTGAAGCTTTCTTT.